This T cell receptor (beta chain) is from a study of shared clonotypes between healthy human individuals. Germline CDR1 and CDR2: SGDLS and YYNGEE. The CDR3 is made up of 15 amino acids. The ends lost 5 bases at V and 2 bases at J; junction bases unmatched: 2. The authors divided CD4+ cells into CD45RA+ naive and CD45RA-negative memory subsets. Samples underwent the assay at deep level. Libraries were prepared by immunoSEQ multiplex PCR; TCRdb keeps only in-frame clonotypes and omits some of them. The data contain over 2 million clones, roughly 95% of them singletons. The specimen was naive CD4+ T cells sorted from blood. As to subset: CD45RA+ positively selected. This TCR was recovered from a man between 18 and 29 years old in good health. The V gene is TRBV9, the J gene TRBJ2-3, with 13 bases lining up with TRBD2. This CDR3 reads CASSGTSGVTDTQYF. The CDR3 nucleotides read TGTGCCAGCAGTGGGACTAGCGGGGTCACAGATACGCAGTATTTT.